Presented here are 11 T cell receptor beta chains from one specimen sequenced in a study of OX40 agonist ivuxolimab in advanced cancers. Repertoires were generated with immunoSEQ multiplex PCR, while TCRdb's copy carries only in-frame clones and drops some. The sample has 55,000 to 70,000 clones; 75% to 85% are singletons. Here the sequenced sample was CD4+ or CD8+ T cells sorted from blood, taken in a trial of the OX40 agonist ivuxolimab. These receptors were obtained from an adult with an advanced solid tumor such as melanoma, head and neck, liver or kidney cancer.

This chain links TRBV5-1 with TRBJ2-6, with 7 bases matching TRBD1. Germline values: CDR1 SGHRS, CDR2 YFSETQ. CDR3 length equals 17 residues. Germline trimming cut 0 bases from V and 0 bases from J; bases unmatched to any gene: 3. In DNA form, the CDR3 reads TGCGCCAGCAGCTTGGGGGGGACAGCCTCTGGGGCCAACGTCCTGACTTTC. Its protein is CASSLGGTASGANVLTF. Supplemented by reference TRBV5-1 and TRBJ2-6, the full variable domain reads KAGVTQTPRYLIKTRGQQVTLSCSPISGHRSVSWYQQTPGQGLQFLFEYFSETQRNKGNFPGRFSGRQFSNSRSEMNVSTLELGDSALYLCASSLGGTASGANVLTFGAGSRLTVL.

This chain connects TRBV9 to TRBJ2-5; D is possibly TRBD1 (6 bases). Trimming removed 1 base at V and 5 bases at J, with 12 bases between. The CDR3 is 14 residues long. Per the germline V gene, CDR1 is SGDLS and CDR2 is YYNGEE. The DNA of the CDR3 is TGTGCCAGCAGCGTACTGGGGGCCATGGAGACCCAGTACTTC. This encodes CASSVLGAMETQYF.

CDR3 nucleotides: TGTGCCAGTAGTGGGGAAAATTATAGCAATCAGCCCCAGCATTTT. Translation: CASSGENYSNQPQHF. This chain joins TRBV19 and TRBJ1-5; D gene uncertain. CDR1 is LNHDA, CDR2 SQIVND, per germline (reference sequence). Trimming removed 5 bases at V and 0 bases at J, with 11 bases between. CDR3 length equals 15 residues.

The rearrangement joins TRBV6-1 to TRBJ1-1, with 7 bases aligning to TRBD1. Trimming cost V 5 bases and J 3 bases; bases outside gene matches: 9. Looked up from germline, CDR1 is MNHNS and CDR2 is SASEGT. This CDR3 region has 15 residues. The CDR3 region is CASSLDRRRHTEAFF. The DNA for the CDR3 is TGTGCCAGCAGTTTGGACAGGCGGAGACACACTGAAGCTTTCTTT.

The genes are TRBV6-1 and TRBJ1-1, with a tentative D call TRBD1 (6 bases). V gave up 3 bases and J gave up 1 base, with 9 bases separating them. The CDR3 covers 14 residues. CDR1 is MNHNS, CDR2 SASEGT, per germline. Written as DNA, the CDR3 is TGTGCCAGCAGTGAGACGGGACAGAACACTGAAGCTTTCTTT. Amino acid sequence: CASSETGQNTEAFF.

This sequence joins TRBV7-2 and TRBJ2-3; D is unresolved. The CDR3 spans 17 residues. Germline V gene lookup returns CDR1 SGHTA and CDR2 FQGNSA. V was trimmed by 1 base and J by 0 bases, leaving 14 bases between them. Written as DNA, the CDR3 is TGTGCCAGCAGCTTAGGAGGTGGGTCCCCTAGCACAGATACGCAGTATTTT. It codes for CASSLGGGSPSTDTQYF.

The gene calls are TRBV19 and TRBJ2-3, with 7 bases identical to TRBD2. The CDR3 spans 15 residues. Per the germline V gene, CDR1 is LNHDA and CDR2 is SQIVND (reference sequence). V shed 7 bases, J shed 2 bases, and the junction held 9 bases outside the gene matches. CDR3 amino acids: CASTARGDVTDTQYF. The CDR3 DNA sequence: TGTGCCAGTACCGCTCGGGGGGATGTCACAGATACGCAGTATTTT. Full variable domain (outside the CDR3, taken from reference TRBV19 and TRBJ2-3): DGGITQSPKYLFRKEGQNVTLSCEQNLNHDAMYWYRQDPGQGLRLIYYSQIVNDFQKGDIAEGYSVSREKKESFPLTVTSAQKNPTAFYLCASTARGDVTDTQYFGPGTRLTVL.

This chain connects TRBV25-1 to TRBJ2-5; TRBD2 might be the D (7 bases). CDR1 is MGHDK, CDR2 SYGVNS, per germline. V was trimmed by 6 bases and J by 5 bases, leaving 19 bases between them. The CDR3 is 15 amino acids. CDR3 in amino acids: CASRDSSTGGETQYF. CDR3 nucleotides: TGTGCCAGCAGGGACAGTTCTACCGGGGGGGAGACCCAGTACTTC. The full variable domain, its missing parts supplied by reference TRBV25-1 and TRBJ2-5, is EADIYQTPRYLVIGTGKKITLECSQTMGHDKMYWYQQDPGMELHLIHYSYGVNSTEKGDLSSESTVSRIRTEHFPLTLESARPSHTSQYLCASRDSSTGGETQYFGPGTRLLVL.

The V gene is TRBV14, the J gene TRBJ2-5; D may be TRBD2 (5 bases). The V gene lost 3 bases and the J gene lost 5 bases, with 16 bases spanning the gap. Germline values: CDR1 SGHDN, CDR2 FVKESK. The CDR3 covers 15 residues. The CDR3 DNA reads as TGTGCCAGCAGCCACCTGCTCTCCGGGGAGGAGACCCAGTACTTC. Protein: CASSHLLSGEETQYF.

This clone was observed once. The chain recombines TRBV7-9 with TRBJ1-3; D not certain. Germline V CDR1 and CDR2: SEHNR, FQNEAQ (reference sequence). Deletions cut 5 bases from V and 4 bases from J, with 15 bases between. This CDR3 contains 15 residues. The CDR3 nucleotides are TGTGCCAGCAGCATAGACTTGACCGGGGGAAACACCATATATTTT. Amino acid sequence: CASSIDLTGGNTIYF.

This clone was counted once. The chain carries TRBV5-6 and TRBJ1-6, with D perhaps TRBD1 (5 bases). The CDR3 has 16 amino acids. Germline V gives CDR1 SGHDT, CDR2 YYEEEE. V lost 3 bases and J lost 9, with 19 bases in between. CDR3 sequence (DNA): TGTGCCAGCAGCTCGACTAAGGACACGGTCGGTTCACCCCTCCACTTT. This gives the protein CASSSTKDTVGSPLHF.